These T cell receptor beta chains were read from a single sample in a study of shared clonotypes between healthy human individuals. The assay was immunoSEQ multiplex PCR, and TCRdb's table has in-frame clones only and misses some. Of some 550,000 clones listed, roughly 97% are singletons. The sequenced sample was naive CD4+ T cells sorted from blood. Receptor source: a woman in her 30s in good health. Both conserved end residues are part of each CDR3. The D gene is left open where the match is weak.

D: .; V: TRBV11-2; CDR3: CASSLGLAQRDHTF
D: .; V: TRBV15; CDR3: CATSRDTGSGNTIYF
D: .; V: TRBV18; CDR3: CASSPKEGATTDTQYF
D: TRBD1; V: TRBV28; CDR3: CASSGWGQGVSNQPQHF
D: TRBD2; V: TRBV6-1; CDR3: CASSGMAGGSPLNEQFF
D: .; V: TRBV10-2; CDR3: CASRGLAGTGELFF
D: TRBD2; V: TRBV28; CDR3: CASSLMLAVNIQYF
D: .; V: TRBV19; CDR3: CASKGVGGTDYGYTF
D: .; V: TRBV4-1; CDR3: CASSPAGSTEAFF
D: TRBD1; V: TRBV5-1; CDR3: CASSLEGQVHEQYF